Listed below are T cell receptor beta chains from one sample, sequenced in a study of cytomegalovirus exposure and HLA in healthy donors. Libraries were prepared by immunoSEQ multiplex PCR; TCRdb keeps only in-frame clonotypes and omits some of them. This sample carries about 140,000 clones, 79% of them seen once, and the ten largest clones take about 1%. Sequenced input: PBMCs. The receptors originated from a male donor in good health and CMV-seronegative. Each CDR3 is given with its conserved first and last residue. The order of the fields is clone size, V gene, D gene, CDR3 length, J gene, CDR3 protein, CDR3 DNA. D genes are given only for firm matches. Some rows have no size entry. The others give once, few or many, or a class for an expanded clone.

abundance: few
v_gene: TRBV6-1
d_gene: TRBD1
len: 14
j_gene: TRBJ2-7
CDR3aa: CASSIGQGSHEQYF
CDR3nt: TGTGCCAGCAGTATAGGACAGGGGTCCCACGAGCAGTACTTC

abundance: -
v_gene: TRBV11-2
d_gene: -
len: 13
j_gene: TRBJ2-3
CDR3aa: CASSLGNTDTQYF
CDR3nt: TGTGCCAGCAGCTTGGGCAACACAGATACGCAGTATTTT

abundance: -
v_gene: TRBV7-3
d_gene: -
len: 16
j_gene: TRBJ1-3
CDR3aa: CASSLYIGGSGNTIYF
CDR3nt: TGTGCCAGCAGCTTGTACATCGGGGGCTCTGGAAACACCATATATTTT

abundance: -
v_gene: TRBV19
d_gene: TRBD2
len: 17
j_gene: TRBJ2-1
CDR3aa: CASSTVGFAGGPNEQFF
CDR3nt: TGTGCCAGTAGTACCGTCGGGTTCGCGGGGGGGCCCAATGAGCAGTTCTTC

abundance: few
v_gene: TRBV4-3
d_gene: TRBD1
len: 16
j_gene: TRBJ1-2
CDR3aa: CASSQARGTGGDGYTF
CDR3nt: TGCGCCAGCAGCCAGGCCCGTGGGACAGGGGGCGATGGCTACACCTTC

abundance: few
v_gene: TRBV5-1
d_gene: TRBD1
len: 14
j_gene: TRBJ2-2
CDR3aa: CASSFTGETGELFF
CDR3nt: TGCGCCAGCAGCTTTACAGGGGAGACCGGGGAGCTGTTTTTT

abundance: -
v_gene: TRBV11-3
d_gene: -
len: 13
j_gene: TRBJ1-6
CDR3aa: CASSLARNSPLHF
CDR3nt: TGTGCCAGCAGCTTAGCCAGGAATTCACCCCTCCACTTT

abundance: -
v_gene: TRBV7-9
d_gene: -
len: 14
j_gene: TRBJ2-3
CDR3aa: CASSFDSRRDTQYF
CDR3nt: TGTGCCAGCAGCTTTGATTCACGGAGGGATACGCAGTATTTT

abundance: -
v_gene: TRBV2
d_gene: -
len: 17
j_gene: TRBJ1-6
CDR3aa: CASSERESRAGDSPLHF
CDR3nt: TGTGCCAGCAGTGAACGGGAGAGTAGGGCTGGGGATTCACCCCTCCACTTT

abundance: -
v_gene: TRBV19
d_gene: TRBD1
len: 17
j_gene: TRBJ2-7
CDR3aa: CASSLGLGDSSAYEQYF
CDR3nt: TGTGCCAGTAGCCTTGGACTCGGGGACAGCTCAGCCTACGAGCAGTACTTC

abundance: -
v_gene: TRBV6-5
d_gene: -
len: 13
j_gene: TRBJ1-2
CDR3aa: CASRTRLVDGYTF
CDR3nt: TGTGCCAGCAGAACCAGGCTCGTGGATGGCTACACCTTC

abundance: -
v_gene: TRBV15
d_gene: -
len: 14
j_gene: TRBJ2-7
CDR3aa: CATSRDRDTYEQYF
CDR3nt: TGTGCCACCAGCAGAGATAGAGACACCTACGAGCAGTACTTC

abundance: -
v_gene: TRBV7-2
d_gene: -
len: 13
j_gene: TRBJ1-5
CDR3aa: CASSLISNQPQHF
CDR3nt: TGTGCCAGCAGCTTAATAAGCAATCAGCCCCAGCATTTT

abundance: -
v_gene: TRBV6-5
d_gene: -
len: 14
j_gene: TRBJ1-5
CDR3aa: CASTQTAGNQPQHF
CDR3nt: TGTGCCAGCACTCAAACGGCAGGGAATCAGCCCCAGCATTTT

abundance: few
v_gene: TRBV18
d_gene: TRBD2
len: 13
j_gene: TRBJ2-7
CDR3aa: CASSVRGAYEQYF
CDR3nt: TGTGCCAGCTCGGTGCGGGGGGCCTACGAGCAGTACTTC

abundance: once
v_gene: TRBV11-2
d_gene: -
len: 14
j_gene: TRBJ2-7
CDR3aa: CASSLGSSSYEQYF
CDR3nt: TGTGCCAGCAGCTTGGGCAGCAGCTCCTACGAGCAGTACTTC

abundance: -
v_gene: TRBV2
d_gene: -
len: 14
j_gene: TRBJ1-6
CDR3aa: CASSTGPQYSPLHF
CDR3nt: TGTGCCAGCAGTACAGGGCCGCAATATTCACCCCTCCACTTT

abundance: -
v_gene: TRBV30
d_gene: -
len: 12
j_gene: TRBJ2-3
CDR3aa: CAWGPPPDTQYF
CDR3nt: TGTGCCTGGGGCCCCCCCCCAGATACGCAGTATTTT

abundance: -
v_gene: TRBV7-9
d_gene: -
len: 14
j_gene: TRBJ2-2
CDR3aa: CASSLPGWTGELFF
CDR3nt: TGTGCCAGCAGCTTACCAGGGTGGACCGGGGAGCTGTTTTTT

abundance: few
v_gene: TRBV18
d_gene: -
len: 13
j_gene: TRBJ1-4
CDR3aa: CASSPPGREKLFF
CDR3nt: TGTGCCAGCTCACCACCCGGGAGGGAAAAACTGTTTTTT

abundance: -
v_gene: TRBV18
d_gene: -
len: 14
j_gene: TRBJ1-4
CDR3aa: CASSPYGQIEKLFF
CDR3nt: TGTGCCAGCTCACCTTATGGACAGATTGAAAAACTGTTTTTT

abundance: -
v_gene: TRBV6-6
d_gene: -
len: 13
j_gene: TRBJ1-5
CDR3aa: CASSYSLRGTQHF
CDR3nt: TGTGCCAGCAGTTACTCCTTAAGGGGGACCCAGCATTTT

abundance: -
v_gene: TRBV10-3
d_gene: TRBD1
len: 16
j_gene: TRBJ2-5
CDR3aa: CAISESTTGGAETQYF
CDR3nt: TGTGCCATCAGTGAGTCGACGACAGGGGGCGCGGAGACCCAGTACTTC

abundance: -
v_gene: TRBV30
d_gene: TRBD1
len: 16
j_gene: TRBJ1-2
CDR3aa: CAWSVLGRGTRYGYTF
CDR3nt: TGTGCCTGGAGTGTACTAGGCAGGGGGACGCGCTATGGCTACACCTTC

abundance: -
v_gene: TRBV7-6
d_gene: TRBD2
len: 14
j_gene: TRBJ2-5
CDR3aa: CASSLAGLQEPQYF
CDR3nt: TGTGCCAGCAGCCTAGCGGGGCTCCAAGAGCCCCAGTACTTC

abundance: -
v_gene: TRBV7-9
d_gene: TRBD1
len: 16
j_gene: TRBJ2-7
CDR3aa: CASSSEDRGKTYEQYF
CDR3nt: TGTGCCAGCAGCTCCGAGGACAGGGGGAAAACCTACGAGCAGTACTTC

abundance: -
v_gene: TRBV27
d_gene: -
len: 15
j_gene: TRBJ2-1
CDR3aa: CASSLYPGADGEQFF
CDR3nt: TGTGCCAGCAGTTTATACCCAGGGGCGGACGGAGAGCAGTTCTTC

abundance: -
v_gene: TRBV18
d_gene: -
len: 16
j_gene: TRBJ1-4
CDR3aa: CASSLFTASGDEKLFF
CDR3nt: TGTGCCAGCTCACTTTTTACAGCCTCTGGTGATGAAAAACTGTTTTTT

abundance: -
v_gene: TRBV9
d_gene: -
len: 14
j_gene: TRBJ2-7
CDR3aa: CASSVGRGSYEQYF
CDR3nt: TGTGCCAGCAGCGTAGGAAGAGGGAGCTACGAGCAGTACTTC

abundance: few
v_gene: TRBV18
d_gene: TRBD1
len: 18
j_gene: TRBJ1-4
CDR3aa: CASSPTGQSDLTNEKLFF
CDR3nt: TGTGCCAGCTCACCAACGGGACAGTCGGACCTAACTAATGAAAAACTGTTTTTT

abundance: -
v_gene: TRBV5-1
d_gene: TRBD1
len: 14
j_gene: TRBJ1-4
CDR3aa: CASSLGQGDEKLFF
CDR3nt: TGCGCCAGCAGCTTGGGACAGGGAGATGAAAAACTGTTTTTT

abundance: -
v_gene: TRBV19
d_gene: -
len: 12
j_gene: TRBJ1-5
CDR3aa: CASASSNQPQHF
CDR3nt: TGTGCCAGTGCTAGTAGCAATCAGCCCCAGCATTTT

abundance: -
v_gene: TRBV7-9
d_gene: TRBD1
len: 15
j_gene: TRBJ1-5
CDR3aa: CASSRQGGANQPQHF
CDR3nt: TGTGCCAGCAGTCGACAGGGGGGGGCCAATCAGCCCCAGCATTTT

abundance: -
v_gene: TRBV27
d_gene: TRBD1
len: 16
j_gene: TRBJ1-6
CDR3aa: CASSSLTGGNNSPLHF
CDR3nt: TGTGCCAGCAGTTCTCTTACAGGGGGAAATAATTCACCCCTCCACTTT

abundance: -
v_gene: TRBV15
d_gene: -
len: 16
j_gene: TRBJ1-4
CDR3aa: CATSTLEGVTNEKLFF
CDR3nt: TGTGCCACCAGCACCCTCGAGGGAGTTACTAATGAAAAACTGTTTTTT

abundance: -
v_gene: TRBV5-6
d_gene: TRBD1
len: 15
j_gene: TRBJ1-1
CDR3aa: CASSLGDRTFAEAFF
CDR3nt: TGTGCCAGCAGCTTGGGGGACAGGACTTTCGCTGAAGCTTTCTTT

abundance: -
v_gene: TRBV7-9
d_gene: -
len: 12
j_gene: TRBJ1-2
CDR3aa: CASSLNQDGYTF
CDR3nt: TGTGCCAGCAGCTTAAACCAGGATGGCTACACCTTC

abundance: -
v_gene: TRBV5-1
d_gene: TRBD2
len: 13
j_gene: TRBJ2-5
CDR3aa: CASSRTRLETQYF
CDR3nt: TGCGCCAGCAGCCGGACTAGACTCGAGACCCAGTACTTC

abundance: -
v_gene: TRBV6-5
d_gene: TRBD1
len: 15
j_gene: TRBJ2-5
CDR3aa: CASSLVGQGAWEQYF
CDR3nt: TGTGCCAGCAGTTTAGTGGGACAGGGGGCTTGGGAGCAGTACTTC

abundance: -
v_gene: TRBV4-3
d_gene: -
len: 13
j_gene: TRBJ2-2
CDR3aa: CASSHNRVGELFF
CDR3nt: TGCGCCAGCAGCCATAACAGGGTTGGGGAGCTGTTTTTT

abundance: -
v_gene: TRBV4-2
d_gene: -
len: 15
j_gene: TRBJ1-2
CDR3aa: CASSQDPGLGYGYTF
CDR3nt: TGTGCCAGCAGCCAAGATCCAGGGTTAGGCTATGGCTACACCTTC

abundance: -
v_gene: TRBV4-1
d_gene: -
len: 14
j_gene: TRBJ1-1
CDR3aa: CASSQEAMNTEAFF
CDR3nt: TGCGCCAGCAGCCAAGAGGCCATGAACACTGAAGCTTTCTTT

abundance: -
v_gene: TRBV18
d_gene: TRBD2
len: 14
j_gene: TRBJ2-3
CDR3aa: CASSGLAAADTQYF
CDR3nt: TGTGCCAGCTCGGGACTAGCGGCGGCAGATACGCAGTATTTT

abundance: -
v_gene: TRBV15
d_gene: -
len: 16
j_gene: TRBJ1-6
CDR3aa: CATSRGQGAWNSPLHF
CDR3nt: TGTGCCACCAGCAGAGGTCAAGGGGCCTGGAATTCACCCCTCCACTTT

abundance: -
v_gene: TRBV6-5
d_gene: -
len: 13
j_gene: TRBJ2-5
CDR3aa: CASSYSGRETQYF
CDR3nt: TGTGCCAGCAGTTACTCGGGGCGGGAGACCCAGTACTTC

abundance: few
v_gene: TRBV6-4
d_gene: -
len: 14
j_gene: TRBJ2-3
CDR3aa: CASSDSSSTDTQYF
CDR3nt: TGTGCCAGCAGTGACTCTAGTAGCACAGATACGCAGTATTTT

abundance: -
v_gene: TRBV15
d_gene: TRBD2
len: 16
j_gene: TRBJ2-3
CDR3aa: CATSRGAGVPVDTQYF
CDR3nt: TGTGCCACCAGCAGAGGGGCGGGGGTCCCCGTAGATACGCAGTATTTT

abundance: once
v_gene: TRBV6-1
d_gene: -
len: 15
j_gene: TRBJ2-5
CDR3aa: CASSEASAAQETQYF
CDR3nt: TGTGCCAGCAGTGAAGCGTCAGCGGCACAAGAGACCCAGTACTTC

abundance: -
v_gene: TRBV4-3
d_gene: -
len: 17
j_gene: TRBJ1-4
CDR3aa: CASSQGGPGRNNEKLFF
CDR3nt: TGCGCCAGCAGCCAAGGGGGCCCAGGGCGTAATAATGAAAAACTGTTTTTT

abundance: -
v_gene: TRBV6-5
d_gene: -
len: 15
j_gene: TRBJ1-5
CDR3aa: CASSYSDSSNQPQHF
CDR3nt: TGTGCCAGCAGTTACTCCGATAGTAGTAATCAGCCCCAGCATTTT

abundance: -
v_gene: TRBV27
d_gene: TRBD1
len: 11
j_gene: TRBJ1-2
CDR3aa: CASTGGRGYTF
CDR3nt: TGTGCCAGCACAGGGGGTCGTGGCTACACCTTC

abundance: -
v_gene: TRBV2
d_gene: TRBD2
len: 16
j_gene: TRBJ2-2
CDR3aa: CASSITGGYDTGELFF
CDR3nt: TGTGCCAGCAGCATTACGGGGGGGTACGACACCGGGGAGCTGTTTTTT

abundance: -
v_gene: TRBV6-5
d_gene: -
len: 15
j_gene: TRBJ2-7
CDR3aa: CASSYYGTTSYEQYF
CDR3nt: TGTGCCAGCAGTTACTACGGGACAACGAGCTACGAGCAGTACTTC